This T cell receptor beta chain was profiled in a study of blood T cells in healthy people across ages. This clonotype was seen a few times. This CDR3 region has 14 residues. V was shortened by 0 bases and J by 8 bases, with 14 bases between the two germline ends. PCR was performed a second time for about 7 to 11 cycles using a sample-barcoded 5' primer and a J-beta primer mix. MiXCR was run by TCRdb on the 5' RACE reads, yielding one entry per CDR3 protein. The sample gives approximately 690,000 distinct CDR3 sequences, 40% to 45% of which show up once; approximately 31% is in the top ten. The sample consisted of blood. The sequence was obtained from a man older than 75 in good health. This chain links TRBV5-7 with TRBJ1-2; D remains ambiguous. TRBV5-7 is designated an ORF whose function remains uncertain. CDR3 DNA: TGTGCCAGCAGCTTGGTGGGCGCCCGGCAGGGCTACACCTTC. This encodes CASSLVGARQGYTF.